This TCR beta chain originates from a study of shared clonotypes between healthy human individuals. Broader study findings: An anticipated effect of sequencing depth on clonotype sharing among donors was recognized. The sole specimen, blood, was sampled, and tissue repertoires likely differ. Limited genetic and exposure-history diversity came from having few donors.

Germline CDR1 SNHLY, CDR2 FYNNEI. The CDR3 spans 13 residues. The repertoire was sequenced with immunoSEQ multiplex PCR; TCRdb's copy has only in-frame clones and lacks some. Of about half a million clones in the sample, over 60% were seen once. Concerning this clone: Its antigen remains unknown. The junction shows a germline mismatch at one end, possibly a read error.

This chain connects TRBV2 to TRBJ2-1; D remains ambiguous. Sequenced material: PBMCs. The TCR comes from a woman in her thirties or forties in good health. Some clones in this sample may be carry-over from other donors' samples. The CDR3 protein is CVTVPGYYNEQFF. The CDR3 DNA reads TGCGTCACAGTTCCCGGGTACTACAATGAGCAGTTCTTC.